This TCR beta chain was recovered during a study of blood T cell repertoires in COVID-19. The wider study: Material from acute and convalescent COVID-19 was sourced from the United States, Italy and Spain. PBMCs, B-cell-depleted T cells, or T cells were the source of the cDNA or gDNA that made up the material.

Sequencing was performed with immunoSEQ multiplex PCR; in TCRdb, only in-frame clones are kept and a portion is missing. Here the sample spans 80,000 or so clones, 86% being singletons. The CDR3 has 15 amino acids. V dropped 3 bases and J dropped 0 bases, with 11 bases sitting between them. Germline lookup yields CDR1 MGHRA and CDR2 YSYEKL. The source material was peripheral blood. This chain uses TRBV4-1 with TRBJ2-5; D call uncertain. This TCR was recovered from a human donor in a cohort sampled during active COVID-19. In nucleotides, the CDR3 is TGCGCCAGCAGCCAGACCGGGTTCGACCAAGAGACCCAGTACTTC. It codes for CASSQTGFDQETQYF.